The entry below describes one T cell receptor beta chain. This clone was counted a single time. The target of this receptor is not known. No much larger clone is present one base from it, and per-base qualities are unavailable. Using the deep immunoSEQ assay, TCR CDR3 regions were amplified from genomic DNA by multiplex PCR. For each cell subset, the extracted genomic DNA was distributed evenly across all wells of several immunoSEQ 96-well plates, and each plate served as one replicate. Each replicate PCR for sorted subsets received around 200 ng genomic DNA, equal to tens of thousands of T cell genomes. The purified libraries were quantified using a Qubit 3.0 fluorometer, sized with a Bioanalyzer 2100, and then quantified again using the KAPA Library Quantification kit. Each immunoSEQ 96-well plate was sequenced on its own single-read 150-cycle Illumina NextSeq 550 flow cell. The authors' analysis ran thus. The immunoSEQ output contained only junctional sequences without quality scores, so filtering could not match that applied to full-length reads. Sequences were annotated with PyIR, a Python wrapper for IgBLAST v1.9, using IMGT germline references to assign V/J genes and CDR3. Reads were filtered out if the reads had weak V/J assignments (E-value above 1e-6), no CDR3, stop codons, out-of-frame junctions, or ambiguous translated residues. V3J clonotypes were defined by identical inferred V gene, J gene, and CDR3 amino acid sequence. Percentage overlap between repertoires was computed as shared unique clonotypes divided by the size of the smaller repertoire. Richness of each repertoire was evaluated using RTK rarefaction, the Chao1 estimator, and Recon v2.1 estimates of unobserved clonotypes. Generation probabilities were computed with OLGA for all TCRbeta clonotypes obtained by the gDNA method from four donors. The source is immuneACCESS, and TCRdb retained only in-frame sequences with V and J called. Part of the clones is not carried over; for the studies checked, unresolved V genes explain less than half of this, and the remainder is unexplained. V and J calls and clone size are copied from that table; D and trimming were computed from the DNA. For this sample the table gives more than 2,000,000 clones, of which roughly 92% were detected only once. Jointly, the top ten make up around 0.15% of the sample.

The sample originates from a study of shared clonotypes between healthy human individuals (dated by TCRdb to the early 2020s). Background for the entire study: A few men and two women, aged 18 to 49 years, made up the cohort. For each donor, CD4 naive and CD4 memory were each run on three plates, CD8 naive on two plates, and CD8 memory on one plate. To estimate repertoire size and how much clonotypes are shared between individuals, the study performed deep sequencing of blood TCR repertoires from roughly five healthy adults. To increase sequencing depth and limit assay-specific biases, different laboratories used diverse techniques to prepare libraries and sequence TCR repertoires. Per donor, leukapheresis produced somewhere between about 0.9 and 9.5 billion PBMCs. What the study reported, not specific to this receptor: Higher generation probabilities were observed for clonotypes shared by all four sorted-subset donors than for non-shared clonotypes. Based on pairwise subsampling, the degree of clonotype sharing among donors was expected to be affected by sequencing depth. About 5% of naive CD4, 3.5% of naive CD8, approximately 2.2% of memory CD4, and over 0.35% of memory CD8 clonotypes were shared across a few donors. Even with the large sequencing depth, rarefaction of the sorted-subset datasets indicated that sequencing was incomplete. Because the study included a small number of donors, the genetic and exposure-history diversity represented was limited. Naive subsets generally had larger estimated clonotype richness than memory subsets. Sampling was limited to blood, and TCR repertoires in tissue likely differ from TCR repertoires in blood.

There are 13 amino acids in the CDR3, from cysteine to phenylalanine inclusive. The DNA shown is the 39-base CDR3, in frame from base 1. A distance of 5 bases separates the germline ends of V and J, which lose 3 bases and 2 bases respectively. CDR1 is given as MNHEY and CDR2 as SMNVEV, both from the germline V gene (reference sequence). Donors were healthy HIV-negative adults with no recently reported acute infections or vaccinations. Every donor was a Caucasian adult residing in Nashville, Tennessee, USA. CD4+ T cells were enriched through magnetic negative selection, after which naive cells were positively selected on CD45RA and the remaining negative fraction served as the memory subset. After blood collection by leukapheresis, PBMCs were isolated using Ficoll-Histopaque density gradient centrifugation and then cryopreserved in the vapor phase of liquid nitrogen. Analytical flow cytometry was used to check the purity and quantity of every magnetically sorted T cell population. Genomic DNA was isolated from each sorted fraction and quantified by UV absorbance on a Nanodrop 2000c.

Sequencing input: naive CD4+ T cells sorted from blood. Taken with the paper, the label for cell subset or site translates to: CD45RA+ positively selected. This sequence was found in a young man in good health. The V and J genes are TRBV27 and TRBJ1-3; no D segment can be confidently identified. The CDR3 has the sequence CASSLGPGNTIYF. The nucleotides are TGTGCCAGCAGTTTGGGCCCTGGAAACACCATATATTTT.